The source of this T cell receptor beta chain is a study of identical twins (dated by TCRdb to the mid-2010s). Background on the whole study: The study deep-sequenced TCR alpha and beta repertoires from monozygotic twins, unrelated adults of various ages and cord blood to test whether fetal clonotypes persist. To rule out contamination, replicate twin experiments were performed at different times with different library preparation protocols. The investigation overall reported the following: Abundant cord blood beta clonotypes carried fewer insertions; young adult naive repertoires showed a weaker similar trend, while memory repertoires showed none. Because the same donors could not be followed over many years, the conclusions relied on cross-sectional statistical analysis. In beta out-of-frame sequences, excess twin sharing was weaker, because having fewer shared sequences lowered the signal-to-noise ratio. Compared with coincidental sharing between unrelated individuals, out-of-frame TCR alpha sequences shared between twins showed an excess of sequences with low generation probability. Invariant T cells such as MAIT and iNKT could partly confound zero-insertion analyses, though diverse VJ usage argued against this for most clonotypes. Recombination models systematically underestimated out-of-frame TCR alpha sharing in monozygotic twins but agreed with sharing between unrelated individuals.

Concerning this clonotype: Its antigen is currently not known. Base qualities were left out, and no much larger clone turns up one base away.

All donors were healthy Caucasians. Three pairs of female monozygotic twins, all aged roughly 18 to 29 years, were included in the twin cohort. Positive isolation kits from Invitrogen were used to isolate CD4+ and CD8+ T cell populations. The library was obtained by 5' RACE. Data came from an Illumina HiSeq 2000. A universal primer binding site was introduced by template switching, and a unique molecular identifier was present in the final cDNA, enabling accurate counting of TCR cDNA molecules. First-strand cDNA for TCR alpha and beta chains was synthesized from specific primers in the conserved constant-segment region. To control for contamination, every cDNA library was double barcoded, receiving both a SMART-Mk sample barcode and Illumina barcodes. Two successive PCR steps introduced TruSeq adapter sequences along with Illumina sample barcodes. TCR alpha and beta cDNA libraries were sequenced on the Illumina HiSeq platform with custom primers. The authors' analysis ran thus. Raw reads were processed with MiGEC to extract unique molecular identifiers, and MiXCR was used to determine CDR3 positions. Recombination models were inferred per individual with the repgenHMM and IGoR tools using an EM algorithm. The analysis of shared clonotypes was done with the tcR package in R, with sharing normalized by the product of cloneset sizes. Out-of-frame nonproductive sequences were analyzed to study raw recombination free of thymic and clonal selection effects. TCRdb redid the processing of the public reads, applying fastp at Q25 and MiXCR, and retained in-frame beta chains. Rows matching on CDR3 protein sequence are summarized as one entry with the most common DNA and genes. For this entry, the V and J calls and clone size follow TCRdb and not the study's own pipeline. A total of fewer than 250,000 distinct CDR3 sequences appear in this sample, around 15% of them only once. The ten largest make up 35% to 45% of the sample.

V is pared back by 8 bases and J by 4 bases, with 11 bases lying between the germline termini. From its cysteine to its phenylalanine, the CDR3 spans 13 amino acids. The kept DNA is CDR3 alone, 39 bases in frame from the first base. The CDR1 and CDR2 encoded by the germline V gene (reference sequence) are LGHDT and YNNKEL. This sample was shared with a second study, whose subject was T cells expressing NK-cell markers. As the second paper documents: Three sorted T-cell subsets (CD3+CD56+NKG2C+, CD3+CD56+NKG2C- and CD3+CD56-NKG2C+) from under ten donors had their TCR beta-chain repertoires profiled. Among the eight sequenced donors, only one was HCMV-seronegative, while the other seven were HCMV-seropositive. In several experiments an anti-gammadeltaTCR antibody was added to restrict sorting to alphabetaTCR-expressing T cells. In more than five donors, the dominant CD3+CD56+NKG2C+ clonotypes were found to rank among the top 10 CD8+ clonotypes and to make up about 1.0-8% of CD8+ T cells. Those dominant clonotypes were again the most abundant among CD3+CD56-NKG2C+ cells in a handful of donors, at about 25-65%. Whether the expanded NKG2C-expressing T cell clones were specific for HCMV antigens was left unclear. The eight sequenced donors were randomly selected healthy volunteers, three men and five women. HCMV-specific IgG was detected in serum with a commercial ELISA kit to determine HCMV serostatus. MIGEC handled demultiplexing of the reads and grouping by UMI, while MiTCR was used to assemble and quantify clonotypes. To exclude erroneous sequences, any TCR cDNA sequence not supported by at least two reads was discarded. The tcR package was used for downstream repertoire analysis, and clonotypes were matched across fractions by CDR3 nucleotide sequence plus V segment. VDJmatch was used to annotate antigen specificity against VDJdb, with one amino acid substitution in CDR3 permitted.

This chain is built from TRBV3-1 and TRBJ2-2; 6 matching bases give a weak D call of TRBD1. What was sequenced was CD8+ T cells sorted from blood. This TCR was sampled from a young woman in good health. The nucleotide sequence reads as follows: TGTGCCAGCCAACAGGGTACCACCGGGGAGCTGTTTTTT. The translation is CASQQGTTGELFF.